Sequencing of this T cell receptor (beta chain) was carried out in a study of T cells in Graves' hyperthyroidism and ophthalmopathy (dated 2019 in TCRdb). Looking at the study overall: Peripheral blood was collected at initial diagnosis, before any treatment. The 95 to 100 discovery patients were divided at random into training and test sets in a 7:3 ratio. The paper describes TCR Vbeta CDR3 sequencing of 135 peripheral blood samples, made up of 43 ophthalmopathy patients, some 76 hyperthyroidism patients and 17 progressor patients. Prospective prediction of ophthalmopathy was tested in an independent validation cohort consisting of fewer than 20 hyperthyroidism patients and 15 to 17 patients who later progressed to ophthalmopathy. After sampling, hyperthyroidism patients received methimazole starting at 30 mg daily, and ophthalmopathy patients received high-dose intravenous methylprednisolone. TCR V-J signatures able to tell the groups apart were searched for in a discovery cohort of approximately 95 patients, of whom roughly 42 had Graves' ophthalmopathy and around 56 had stable Graves' hyperthyroidism. In about 6 Graves' hyperthyroidism patients, the study also compared T-cell repertoires from thyroid tissue with T-cell repertoires from blood. The paper as a whole reports these results and caveats: No statistical method was used to set the sample size in advance, and investigators knew the group allocation. During validation, the model predicted progression to ophthalmopathy a median of roughly six months ahead of onset, with approximately 70% sensitivity and roughly 75% specificity. Most expanded thyroid clonotypes (frequency above 0.001) were also detected in blood, suggesting blood repertoires may reflect thyroid immune responses. In cross-validation, a model built on a 13 V-J signature told ophthalmopathy apart from stable hyperthyroidism with roughly 87% sensitivity and 81% to 82% specificity, and in testing the same model reached 80%/75%.

Amplification of TCR beta CDR3 regions was carried out from RNA transcripts. For the first round of RT-PCR on the TCR CDR3, the HTBI primer set was used together with the Qiagen OneStep RT-PCR kit. A second multiplex PCR round built the libraries, followed by size selection and purification. Libraries were sequenced paired-end with 100 bp reads on an Illumina HiSeq2000. Processing in the source paper ran as follows. Raw data were processed with SOAPnuke, discarding reads with adapters, uncalled bases, mean Phred below 15, or no exact constant-primer or identifier match. High-quality paired reads were merged with COPE v1.2.5, and unique nucleotide sequences were defined as clonotypes. MiTCR v1.1 was used to align the clonotypes against IMGT TRBV, TRBD and TRBJ reference segments. The analysis included only V-J combinations with a frequency above 0.0001, which together covered approximately 99% of the repertoires. A TCS score was defined as the ratio between F50 (clonal expansion) and ExV (chaos), using BLOSUM62-based TCRdist between CDR3 peptides within each V-J. Welch's t-statistics and random forest reduced 500 to 550 V-J features to 13, which were used in a naive Bayes classifier (R e1071). Thyroid-blood repertoire similarity was quantified with the Morisita-Horn index. TCRdb passed the public sequencing reads through fastp at Q25 and MiXCR, retaining productive beta sequences. Rows are combined by CDR3 protein, so each entry shows the most common genes and DNA. The V and J calls, along with clone size, are taken from TCRdb and not from the paper's own processing. The sample table holds 550,000 to 700,000 distinct CDR3 sequences, of which roughly 14% were seen once. Jointly, the top ten make up approximately 4.2% of the sample.

This clonotype has at least ten counts. Its antigen remains undetermined. At one end the junction does not follow the germline gene, possibly because of a read error. The CDR3 sequence holds 8 residues, the cysteine and phenylalanine included. This entry keeps only the CDR3 DNA: 24 bases, framed from base 1. CDR1 DFQATT and CDR2 SNEGSKA are derived from the germline V gene (reference sequence). Ophthalmopathy patients had moderately to severely active disease, Clinical Activity Score of at least 3, NOSPECS grade of at least 4, and duration under 3 months. The study excluded patients with uncontrolled infections, other autoimmune diseases, pregnancy or lactation. Diagnoses relied on clinical symptoms, serum thyroxine and TRAb, thyroid ultrasound and orbital computed tomography. PBMCs were isolated from approximately 10 ml of fresh peripheral blood by Ficoll-Paque density gradient centrifugation. Total RNA was extracted with Trizol reagent, and quality was checked on an Agilent 2100 Bioanalyzer.

This clonotype was sampled from a woman in her thirties or forties with Graves' ophthalmopathy. Recombination connected TRBV20-1 to TRBJ2-7, and 9 junctional nucleotides match TRBD1. Sequences were obtained from blood. The CDR3 region: CSARDREF. The bases are TGCAGTGCACGGGACAGGGAATTC.